This TCR beta chain was identified during a study of blood T cell repertoires in COVID-19 (dated by TCRdb to the early 2020s). For context, the study as a whole: Samples covering the acute and convalescent phases of COVID-19 were provided by collaborators in the United States, Italy and Spain. The material from the prospective study consisted of cDNA or gDNA derived from T cells, B-cell-depleted T cells, or PBMCs. Subjects who had been exposed to COVID-19, were actively infected with it, or had recovered from it provided the deeply sampled blood TCRbeta repertoires that made up the dataset. The repertoires were released in a freely available public database intended as a resource for research on the immune response to SARS-CoV-2. Samples were obtained from the ongoing ImmuneRACE study (first 160 participants) and from roughly 1,300 subjects provided by 6 global collaborators. A de-identified subject ID, COVID-19 status, age in years and sex were almost always included in the sample metadata. HLA class I and class II types, where available, came from metadata supplied by the sample provider rather than from assay-based typing.

Trimming takes 4 bases from V and 3 bases from J, and the germline ends sit 9 bases apart. The CDR3 starts with the cysteine, ends with the phenylalanine, and has 13 residues. CDR3 DNA only is kept here, 39 bases in frame from base 1. For CDR1 and CDR2, the germline V gene lists SGHDN and FVKESK. Study-wide conclusions, independent of this receptor: Clinical and demographic metadata were provided uncurated, with the amount varying by source and participant.

Enrolling through a virtual design, the prospective study's participants ranged in age from roughly 18 to 89 years and lived across 24 United States geographic areas. Cohort assignment in the prospective study relied on participant-reported clinical history from a screening survey and a study questionnaire. ImmuneRACE Cohort 3 recovered participants were defined by two consecutive negative NP/OP PCR tests, healthcare professional clearance, or symptom resolution. In the prospective study, mobile phlebotomists collected whole blood, serum and a nasopharyngeal or oropharyngeal swab from each participant. Participants in the prospective study had the option to provide additional blood draws and questionnaires over a roughly two-month period. Before DNA extraction, prospective study blood samples were shipped either frozen or at room temperature. To note about this clone: The antigen it binds to is not known. Base quality data are lacking; no much larger clone is found one base away.

TCRbeta CDR3 regions were amplified from genomic DNA by means of the immunoSEQ Assay, a bias-controlled multiplex PCR. Per the authors' processing: The number of nucleated cells in each sample was estimated from the amplification of reference gene primers within the assay. To quantify the absolute abundance of each unique TCRbeta CDR3 rearrangement, sequence reads were collapsed and filtered. For each sample, productive Simpson clonality was calculated as the square root of Simpson's diversity index over productive rearrangements. This is the immuneACCESS table as TCRdb keeps it, with only in-frame sequences that have V and J called. A part of the clones is gone; compared with another copy, unresolved V genes explain less than half, and the rest is unexplained. Clonal size and the V and J genes are those of that table, whereas D and trimming came from the DNA. The sample has about 320,000 clones on record, 90% of them singletons. Of the sample, 2% to 3% falls within the top ten clones.

This clonotype was sampled from a man in his sixties who had recovered from COVID-19. Sequencing used PBMCs or T cells enriched from blood (not recorded which). This sequence uses TRBV14 and TRBJ1-1, with the D gene uncertain. The base sequence is TGTGCCAGCAGCCCTTCCGTATACACTGAAGCTTTCTTT. Translated, this gives CASSPSVYTEAFF.